Listed below are T cell receptor beta chains from one sample, sequenced in a study of T cell responses to AZD1222 COVID-19 vaccine. Sequencing was performed with immunoSEQ multiplex PCR; in TCRdb, only in-frame clones are kept and a portion is missing. The sample records around 120,000 clones, 80% to 95% being singletons. Sequenced material: peripheral blood, taken on day 0 of AZD1222 vaccination. Receptors were obtained from an adult in good health. The CDR3 runs from the conserved cysteine through the conserved F or W.

j_gene: TRBJ2-7; v_gene: TRBV18; CDR3aa: CASSPDRDYEQYF
j_gene: TRBJ2-7; v_gene: TRBV3-1/TRBV3-2; CDR3aa: CASSLSGRRAYEQYF
j_gene: TRBJ2-2; v_gene: TRBV4-1; CDR3aa: CASSRLIWAGVGTGELFF
j_gene: TRBJ2-2; v_gene: TRBV30; CDR3aa: CAWSARGRAGTGELFF
j_gene: TRBJ1-6; v_gene: TRBV19; CDR3aa: CASSIRAIRDSPLHF
j_gene: TRBJ2-1; v_gene: TRBV5-1; CDR3aa: CASSGGTGGISYNEQFF
j_gene: TRBJ2-3; v_gene: TRBV4-3; CDR3aa: CASSQSPGTGTTDTQYF
j_gene: TRBJ1-1; v_gene: TRBV10-2; CDR3aa: CASSGQGRRTEAFF
j_gene: TRBJ2-2; v_gene: TRBV4-3; CDR3aa: CASSPTEPLWDGTLGPGELFF
j_gene: TRBJ1-2; v_gene: TRBV24-1; CDR3aa: CATSAPPTAQGYGYTF
j_gene: TRBJ1-1; v_gene: TRBV12-3/TRBV12-4; CDR3aa: CASSFTVNTEAFF
j_gene: TRBJ1-1; v_gene: TRBV21-1; CDR3aa: CASPQWGFMNTEAFF